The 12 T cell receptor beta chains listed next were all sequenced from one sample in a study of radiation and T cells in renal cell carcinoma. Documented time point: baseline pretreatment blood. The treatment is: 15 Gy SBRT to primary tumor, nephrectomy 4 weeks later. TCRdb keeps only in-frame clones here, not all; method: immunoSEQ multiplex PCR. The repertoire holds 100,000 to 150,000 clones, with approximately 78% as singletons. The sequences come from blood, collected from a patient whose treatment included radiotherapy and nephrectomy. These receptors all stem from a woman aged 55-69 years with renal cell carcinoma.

The CDR3 DNA sequence: TGCGCCAGCAGCTTGTGGGGAGACAATGAGCAGTTCTTC. It encodes CASSLWGDNEQFF. This chain links TRBV5-1 with TRBJ2-1, with a possible D match to TRBD2 (5 bases). This CDR3 contains 13 residues. Germline V gene data show CDR1 as SGHRS and CDR2 as YFSETQ. V shed 1 base and J shed 5 bases, with 7 bases lying between them.

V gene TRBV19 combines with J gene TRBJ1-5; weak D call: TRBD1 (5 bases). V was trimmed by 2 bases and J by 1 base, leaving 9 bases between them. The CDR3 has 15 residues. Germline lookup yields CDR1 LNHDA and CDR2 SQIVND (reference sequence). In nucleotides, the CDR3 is TGTGCCAGTAGTATATACCGACAGAGCAATCAGCCCCAGCATTTT. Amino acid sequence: CASSIYRQSNQPQHF.

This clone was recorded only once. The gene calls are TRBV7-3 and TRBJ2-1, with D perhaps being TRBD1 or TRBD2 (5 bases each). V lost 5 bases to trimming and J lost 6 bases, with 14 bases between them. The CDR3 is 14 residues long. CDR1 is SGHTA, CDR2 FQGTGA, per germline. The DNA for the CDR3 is TGTGCCAGCAGCCGGGACGTAGGGCGCAATGAGCAGTTCTTC. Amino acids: CASSRDVGRNEQFF.

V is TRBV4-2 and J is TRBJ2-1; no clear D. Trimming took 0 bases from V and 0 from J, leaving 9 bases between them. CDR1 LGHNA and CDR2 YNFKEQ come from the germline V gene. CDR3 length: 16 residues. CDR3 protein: CASSQDWRSSYNEQFF. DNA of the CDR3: TGTGCCAGCAGCCAAGATTGGCGCAGCTCCTACAATGAGCAGTTCTTC.

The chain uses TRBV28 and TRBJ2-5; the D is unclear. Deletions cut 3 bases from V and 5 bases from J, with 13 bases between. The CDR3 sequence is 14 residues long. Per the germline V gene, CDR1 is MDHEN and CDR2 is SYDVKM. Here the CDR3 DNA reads TGTGCCAGCAGTTTTTATAGGGCCTGGGAGACCCAGTACTTC. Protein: CASSFYRAWETQYF.

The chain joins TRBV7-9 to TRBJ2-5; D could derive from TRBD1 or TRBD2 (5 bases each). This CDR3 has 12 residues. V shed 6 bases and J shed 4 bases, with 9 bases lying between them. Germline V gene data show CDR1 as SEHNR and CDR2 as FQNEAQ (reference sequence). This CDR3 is CASRGTPETQYF. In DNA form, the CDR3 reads TGTGCCAGCAGGGGGACCCCAGAGACCCAGTACTTC.

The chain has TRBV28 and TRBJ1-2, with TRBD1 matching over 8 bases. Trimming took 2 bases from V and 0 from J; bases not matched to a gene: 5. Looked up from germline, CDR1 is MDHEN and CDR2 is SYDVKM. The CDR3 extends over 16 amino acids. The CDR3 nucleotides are TGTGCCAGCAGTTTACCAGGACAGGGAGCTAACTATGGCTACACCTTC. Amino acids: CASSLPGQGANYGYTF.

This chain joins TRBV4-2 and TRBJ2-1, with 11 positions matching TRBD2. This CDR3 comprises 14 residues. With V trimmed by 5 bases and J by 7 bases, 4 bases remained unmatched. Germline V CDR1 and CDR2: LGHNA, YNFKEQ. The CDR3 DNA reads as TGTGCCAGCAGCTTGACTAGCGGGGAAAATGAGCAGTTCTTC. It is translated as CASSLTSGENEQFF.

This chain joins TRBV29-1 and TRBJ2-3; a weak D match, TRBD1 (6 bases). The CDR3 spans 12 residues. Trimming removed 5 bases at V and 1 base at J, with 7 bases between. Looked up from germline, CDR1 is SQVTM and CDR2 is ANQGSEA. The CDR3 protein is CSVYRGTDTQYF. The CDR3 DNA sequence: TGCAGCGTTTACAGGGGCACAGATACGCAGTATTTT.

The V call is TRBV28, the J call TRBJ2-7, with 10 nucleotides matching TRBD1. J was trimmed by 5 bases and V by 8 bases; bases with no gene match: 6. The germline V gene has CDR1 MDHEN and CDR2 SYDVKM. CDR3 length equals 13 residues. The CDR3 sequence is CASVDRGLNEQYF. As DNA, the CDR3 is TGTGCCAGCGTAGACAGGGGGCTCAACGAGCAGTACTTC.

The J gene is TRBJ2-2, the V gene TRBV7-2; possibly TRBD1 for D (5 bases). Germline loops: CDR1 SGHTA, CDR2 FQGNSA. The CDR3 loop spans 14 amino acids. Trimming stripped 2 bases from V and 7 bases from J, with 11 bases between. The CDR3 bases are TGTGCCAGCAGCTTACCCAGGGATGGCGGGGAGCTGTTTTTT. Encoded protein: CASSLPRDGGELFF.

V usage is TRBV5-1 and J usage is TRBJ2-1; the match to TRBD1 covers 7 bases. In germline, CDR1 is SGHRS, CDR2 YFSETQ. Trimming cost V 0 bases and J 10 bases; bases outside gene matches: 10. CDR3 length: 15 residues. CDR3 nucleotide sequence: TGCGCCAGCAGCTTGGGGGGACAGACCTATCCGGAGCAGTTCTTC. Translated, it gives CASSLGGQTYPEQFF.